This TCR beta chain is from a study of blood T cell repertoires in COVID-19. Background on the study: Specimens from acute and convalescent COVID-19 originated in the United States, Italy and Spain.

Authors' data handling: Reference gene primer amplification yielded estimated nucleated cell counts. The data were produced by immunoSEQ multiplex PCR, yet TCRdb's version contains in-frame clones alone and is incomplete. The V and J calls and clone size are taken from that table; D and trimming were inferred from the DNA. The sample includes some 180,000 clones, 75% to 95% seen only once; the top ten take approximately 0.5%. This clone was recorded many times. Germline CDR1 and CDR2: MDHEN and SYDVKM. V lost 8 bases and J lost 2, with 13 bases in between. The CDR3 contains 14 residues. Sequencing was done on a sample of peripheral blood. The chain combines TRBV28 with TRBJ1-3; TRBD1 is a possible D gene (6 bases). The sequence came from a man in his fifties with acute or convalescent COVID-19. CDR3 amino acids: CASGGAGAGNTIYF. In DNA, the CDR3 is TGTGCCAGCGGGGGGGCTGGCGCTGGAAACACCATATATTTT.